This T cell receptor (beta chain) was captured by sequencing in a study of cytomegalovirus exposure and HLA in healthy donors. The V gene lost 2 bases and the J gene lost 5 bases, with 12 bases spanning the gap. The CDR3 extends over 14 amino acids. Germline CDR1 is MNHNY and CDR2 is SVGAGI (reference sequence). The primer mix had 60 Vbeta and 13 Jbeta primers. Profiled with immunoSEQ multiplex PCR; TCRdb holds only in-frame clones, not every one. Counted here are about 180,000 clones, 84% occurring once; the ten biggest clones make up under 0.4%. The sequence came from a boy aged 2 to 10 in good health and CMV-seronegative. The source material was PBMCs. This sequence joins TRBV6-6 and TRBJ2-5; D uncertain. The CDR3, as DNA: TGTGCCAGCAGTTACCCCTCGGGTGGGGAGACCCAGTACTTC. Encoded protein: CASSYPSGGETQYF.